This is a list of T cell receptor beta chains from one sample in a study of HIV-infected patients and healthy controls. In TCRdb, the 5' RACE reads were re-called with MiXCR into one record per CDR3 protein. Of roughly 20,000 distinct CDR3 sequences detected, 9% to 15% appear once; the ten largest clones hold over 8.5%. The sequenced material came from blood. The receptors were sampled from an adult in good health. Each CDR3 is given with its conserved first and last residue. A D gene is named only where the DNA matches it firmly. Clone size, where shown, is once, few, many, or a class for clones that have expanded.

clone_size: many
j_call: TRBJ1-1
cdr3_length: 16
v_call: TRBV9
d_call: .
cdr3_nt: TGTGCCAGCAGCCCCCGATATGTGAGGGGGGGCGGGGAAGCTTTCTTT
cdr3_aa: CASSPRYVRGGGEAFF

clone_size: many
j_call: TRBJ2-3
cdr3_length: 15
v_call: TRBV28
d_call: TRBD2
cdr3_nt: TGTGCCACCCAAAAAGCGGGGAAAAGCACAGATACGCAGTATTTT
cdr3_aa: CATQKAGKSTDTQYF

clone_size: .
j_call: TRBJ2-1
cdr3_length: 13
v_call: TRBV5-5
d_call: .
cdr3_nt: TGTGCCAGCAGCTTGGGGACGAAAAATGAGCAGTTCTTC
cdr3_aa: CASSLGTKNEQFF

clone_size: .
j_call: TRBJ1-5
cdr3_length: 15
v_call: TRBV6-6
d_call: .
cdr3_nt: TGTGCCAGCAGTTATCTCATCGCGGGCAATCAGCCCCAGCATTTT
cdr3_aa: CASSYLIAGNQPQHF

clone_size: many
j_call: TRBJ1-6
cdr3_length: 13
v_call: TRBV4-3
d_call: .
cdr3_nt: TGCGCCAGCAGCCAAGGCCCGACTTCACCCCTCCACTTT
cdr3_aa: CASSQGPTSPLHF

clone_size: .
j_call: TRBJ1-1
cdr3_length: 14
v_call: TRBV9
d_call: TRBD1
cdr3_nt: TGTGCCAGCAGCTTGAGGACAGGGAACACTGAAGCTTTCTTT
cdr3_aa: CASSLRTGNTEAFF

clone_size: many
j_call: TRBJ2-1
cdr3_length: 15
v_call: TRBV7-8
d_call: .
cdr3_nt: TGTGCCAGCAGCTTAGTTTCAGGACCTTACAATGAGCAGTTCTTC
cdr3_aa: CASSLVSGPYNEQFF

clone_size: .
j_call: TRBJ1-4
cdr3_length: 15
v_call: TRBV7-9
d_call: .
cdr3_nt: TGTGCCGGCAGCCCCGGTCGGGTTGGTAATGAAAAACTGTTTTTT
cdr3_aa: CAGSPGRVGNEKLFF

clone_size: many
j_call: TRBJ1-2
cdr3_length: 16
v_call: TRBV4-1
d_call: .
cdr3_nt: TGCGCCAGCTCGAGGGGGGGCTCGCAATCTAACTATGGCTACACCTTC
cdr3_aa: CASSRGGSQSNYGYTF

clone_size: many
j_call: TRBJ2-3
cdr3_length: 14
v_call: TRBV2
d_call: TRBD2
cdr3_nt: TGTGCCAGCAGTGAAGGACGGGGGGGCTATACGCAGTATTTT
cdr3_aa: CASSEGRGGYTQYF

clone_size: .
j_call: TRBJ1-3
cdr3_length: 14
v_call: TRBV5-1
d_call: .
cdr3_nt: TGCGCCAGCAGCCCGGGACAATACGGAAACACCATATATTTT
cdr3_aa: CASSPGQYGNTIYF

clone_size: .
j_call: TRBJ2-1
cdr3_length: 15
v_call: TRBV12-3/TRBV12-4
d_call: .
cdr3_nt: TGTGCCAGCAGTTTTTCGAGGGGGGGGTACAATGAGCAGTTCTTC
cdr3_aa: CASSFSRGGYNEQFF

clone_size: .
j_call: TRBJ2-3
cdr3_length: 16
v_call: TRBV7-3
d_call: TRBD2
cdr3_nt: TGTGCCAGCAGCAAATCCGGCGGGGGGGCCGGAGATACGCAGTATTTT
cdr3_aa: CASSKSGGGAGDTQYF

clone_size: medium-sized
j_call: TRBJ2-7
cdr3_length: 14
v_call: TRBV5-4
d_call: .
cdr3_nt: TGTGCCAGCAGTTCTCCCAGGGACTCCTACGAGCAGTACTTC
cdr3_aa: CASSSPRDSYEQYF

clone_size: .
j_call: TRBJ1-1
cdr3_length: 16
v_call: TRBV18
d_call: .
cdr3_nt: TGTGCCAGCTCACCCTCGGCAGGGGCCATGCGGACTGAAGCTTTCTTT
cdr3_aa: CASSPSAGAMRTEAFF

clone_size: .
j_call: TRBJ2-7
cdr3_length: 12
v_call: TRBV12-5
d_call: .
cdr3_nt: TGTGCTAGTGGTTTTTATGGGTACGAGCAGTACTTC
cdr3_aa: CASGFYGYEQYF

clone_size: .
j_call: TRBJ1-1
cdr3_length: 14
v_call: TRBV7-2
d_call: .
cdr3_nt: TGTGCCAGCAGCTCCGAGACAGGCATCACTGAAGCTTTCTTT
cdr3_aa: CASSSETGITEAFF

clone_size: many
j_call: TRBJ2-3
cdr3_length: 14
v_call: TRBV5-4
d_call: .
cdr3_nt: TGTGCCAGCAGCTTGGAACAGGGAGCAGATACGCAGTATTTT
cdr3_aa: CASSLEQGADTQYF

clone_size: many
j_call: TRBJ2-3
cdr3_length: 15
v_call: TRBV6-5
d_call: .
cdr3_nt: TGTGCCACAGGGAGGCTAGCCCAAGGCACAGATACGCAGTATTTT
cdr3_aa: CATGRLAQGTDTQYF

clone_size: many
j_call: TRBJ1-1
cdr3_length: 15
v_call: TRBV29-1
d_call: .
cdr3_nt: TGCAGCGGTGGGTCCGGCTGGGGGATGAACACTGAAGCTTTCTTT
cdr3_aa: CSGGSGWGMNTEAFF

clone_size: .
j_call: TRBJ2-2
cdr3_length: 13
v_call: TRBV5-6
d_call: .
cdr3_nt: TGTGCCAGCAGCACCAGGGTCTCCGGGGAGCTGTTTTTT
cdr3_aa: CASSTRVSGELFF

clone_size: many
j_call: TRBJ2-7
cdr3_length: 15
v_call: TRBV21-1
d_call: .
cdr3_nt: TGTGCCAGCAGGAGACAGGGCCCCGTGTATAATGAGCAGTACTTC
cdr3_aa: CASRRQGPVYNEQYF

clone_size: .
j_call: TRBJ2-3
cdr3_length: 12
v_call: TRBV7-9
d_call: .
cdr3_nt: TGTGCAACTCAGGCAGTTACAGATACGCAGTATTTT
cdr3_aa: CATQAVTDTQYF

clone_size: medium-sized
j_call: TRBJ2-6
cdr3_length: 13
v_call: TRBV7-6
d_call: .
cdr3_nt: TGTGCCAGCAGCTTAGCCGGGGCCAACGTCCTGACTTTC
cdr3_aa: CASSLAGANVLTF

clone_size: many
j_call: TRBJ2-1
cdr3_length: 15
v_call: TRBV12-3/TRBV12-4
d_call: .
cdr3_nt: TGTGCCAGCAGTTTAAAACCGAGCTCCTACAATGAGCAGTTCTTC
cdr3_aa: CASSLKPSSYNEQFF

clone_size: many
j_call: TRBJ1-5
cdr3_length: 14
v_call: TRBV2
d_call: .
cdr3_nt: TGTGCCAGCAGTTATTTCCCGGGGAATCAGCCCCAGCATTTT
cdr3_aa: CASSYFPGNQPQHF